There are a few counts of the clone carrying this T cell receptor (beta chain). Its antigen is not known. This entry belongs to a study of CD8 T cells in ankylosing spondylitis. General study findings and limits: Ankylosing spondylitis blood appeared to carry a characteristic TCR beta motif of roughly eight highly homologous variants.

MiXCR was run by TCRdb on the 5' RACE reads, yielding one entry per CDR3 protein. The table includes around 450,000 distinct CDR3 sequences, about 24% detected once. Germline assignment: CDR1 SGHTA and CDR2 FQGNSA. CDR3 length: 15 residues. V dropped 0 bases and J dropped 2; count of bases not matched to a gene: 3. The V and J genes are TRBV7-2 and TRBJ2-7, with 8 positions matching TRBD2. The clonotype was recovered from a male donor with ankylosing spondylitis. Sequencing used blood, either unsorted or a sorted T cell fraction (not recorded which). CDR3 in amino acids: CASSLASGGTYEQYF. The DNA of the CDR3 is TGTGCCAGCAGCTTAGCTTCGGGGGGGACCTACGAGCAGTACTTC.